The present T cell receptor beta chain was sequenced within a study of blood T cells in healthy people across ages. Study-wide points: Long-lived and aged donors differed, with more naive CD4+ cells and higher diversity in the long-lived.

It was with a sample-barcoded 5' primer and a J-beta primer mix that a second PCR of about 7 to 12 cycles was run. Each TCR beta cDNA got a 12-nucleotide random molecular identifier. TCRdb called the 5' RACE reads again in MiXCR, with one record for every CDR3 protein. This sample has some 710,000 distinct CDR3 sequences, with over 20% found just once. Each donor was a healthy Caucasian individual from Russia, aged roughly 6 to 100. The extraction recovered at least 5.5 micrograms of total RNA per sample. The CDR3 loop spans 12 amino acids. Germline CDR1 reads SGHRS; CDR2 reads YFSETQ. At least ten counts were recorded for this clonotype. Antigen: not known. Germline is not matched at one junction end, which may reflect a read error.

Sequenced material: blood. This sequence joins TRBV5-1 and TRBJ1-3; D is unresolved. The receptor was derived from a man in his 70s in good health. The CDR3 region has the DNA TGTGCCAGCAGCTTAGCGGGAAACACCATATATTTT. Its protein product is CASSLAGNTIYF.